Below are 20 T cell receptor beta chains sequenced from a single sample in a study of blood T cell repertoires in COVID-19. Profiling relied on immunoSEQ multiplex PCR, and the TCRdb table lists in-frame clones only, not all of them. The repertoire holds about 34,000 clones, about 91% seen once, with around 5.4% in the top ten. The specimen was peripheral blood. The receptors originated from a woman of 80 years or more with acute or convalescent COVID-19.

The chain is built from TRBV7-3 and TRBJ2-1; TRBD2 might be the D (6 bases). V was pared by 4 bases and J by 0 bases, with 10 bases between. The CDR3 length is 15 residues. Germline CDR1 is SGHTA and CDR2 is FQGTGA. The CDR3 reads CASSSGLRSYNEQFF. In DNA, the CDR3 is TGTGCCAGCAGCTCGGGACTTCGCTCCTACAATGAGCAGTTCTTC.

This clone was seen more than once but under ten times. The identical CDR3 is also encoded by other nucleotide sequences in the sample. CDR3 sequence: CASSGDRGPNEKLFF. The DNA of the CDR3 is TGTGCCAGCAGTGGGGACAGGGGCCCTAATGAAAAACTGTTTTTT. The gene calls are TRBV2 and TRBJ1-4; 10 bases fit TRBD1. Germline CDR1 is SNHLY and CDR2 is FYNNEI. CDR3 length: 15 amino acids. Trimming removed 4 bases from V and 3 bases from J; junction bases left unmatched: 2.

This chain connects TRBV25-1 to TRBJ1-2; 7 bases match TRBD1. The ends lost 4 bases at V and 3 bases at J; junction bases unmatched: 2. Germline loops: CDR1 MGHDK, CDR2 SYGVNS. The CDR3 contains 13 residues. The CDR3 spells CASSAGQDYGYTF. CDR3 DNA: TGTGCCAGCAGTGCCGGACAGGACTATGGCTACACCTTC.

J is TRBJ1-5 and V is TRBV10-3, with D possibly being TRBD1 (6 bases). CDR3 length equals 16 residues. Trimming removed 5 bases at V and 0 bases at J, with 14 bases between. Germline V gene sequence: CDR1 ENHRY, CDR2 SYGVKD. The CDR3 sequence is CAISSGQIYSNQPQHF. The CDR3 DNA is TGTGCCATCAGTAGCGGACAGATATATAGCAATCAGCCCCAGCATTTT.

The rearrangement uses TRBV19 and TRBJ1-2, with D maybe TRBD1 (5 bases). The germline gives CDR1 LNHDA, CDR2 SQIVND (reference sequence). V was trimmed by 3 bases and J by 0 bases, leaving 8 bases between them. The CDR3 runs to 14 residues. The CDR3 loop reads CASSMAGTNYGYTF. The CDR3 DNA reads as TGTGCCAGTAGTATGGCAGGGACTAACTATGGCTACACCTTC.

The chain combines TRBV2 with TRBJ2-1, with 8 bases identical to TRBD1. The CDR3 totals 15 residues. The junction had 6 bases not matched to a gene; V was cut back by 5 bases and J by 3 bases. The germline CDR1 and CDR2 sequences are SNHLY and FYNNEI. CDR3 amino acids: CASSIDRGGYNEQFF. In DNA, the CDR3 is TGTGCCAGCAGTATCGACAGGGGAGGCTACAATGAGCAGTTCTTC.

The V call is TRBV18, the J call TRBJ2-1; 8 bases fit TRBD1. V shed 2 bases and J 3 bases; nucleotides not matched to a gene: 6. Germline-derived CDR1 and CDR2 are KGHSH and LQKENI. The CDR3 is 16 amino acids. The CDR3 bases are TGTGCCAGCTCACCAACCGGGACAGGAGGCTACAATGAGCAGTTCTTC. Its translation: CASSPTGTGGYNEQFF.

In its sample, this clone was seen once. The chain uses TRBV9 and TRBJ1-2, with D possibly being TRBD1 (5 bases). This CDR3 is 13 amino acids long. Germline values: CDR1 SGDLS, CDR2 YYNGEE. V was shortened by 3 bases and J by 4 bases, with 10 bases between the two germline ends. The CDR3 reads CASSAGEGYGYTF. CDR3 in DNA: TGTGCCAGCAGCGCGGGGGAGGGCTATGGCTACACCTTC.

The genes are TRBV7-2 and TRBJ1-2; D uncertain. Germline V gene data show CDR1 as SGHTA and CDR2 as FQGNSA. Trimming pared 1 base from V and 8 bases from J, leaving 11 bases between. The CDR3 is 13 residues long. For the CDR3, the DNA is TGTGCCAGCAGCTTAGAGCCGATCGGGGGCTACACCTTC. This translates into CASSLEPIGGYTF.

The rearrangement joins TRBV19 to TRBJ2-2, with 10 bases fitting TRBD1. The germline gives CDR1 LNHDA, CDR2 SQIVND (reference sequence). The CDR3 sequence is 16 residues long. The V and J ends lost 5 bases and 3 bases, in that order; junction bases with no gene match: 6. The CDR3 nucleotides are TGTGCCAGTAGTGTGACAGGGGGCGCTTACACCGGGGAGCTGTTTTTT. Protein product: CASSVTGGAYTGELFF.

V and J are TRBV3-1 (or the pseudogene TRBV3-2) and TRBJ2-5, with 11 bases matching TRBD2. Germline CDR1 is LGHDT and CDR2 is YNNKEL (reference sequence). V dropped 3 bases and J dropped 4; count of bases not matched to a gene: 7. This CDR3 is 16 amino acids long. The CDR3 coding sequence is TGTGCCAGCAGCCAGCGTAGCGGGGGGGCCGGAGAGACCCAGTACTTC. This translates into CASSQRSGGAGETQYF.

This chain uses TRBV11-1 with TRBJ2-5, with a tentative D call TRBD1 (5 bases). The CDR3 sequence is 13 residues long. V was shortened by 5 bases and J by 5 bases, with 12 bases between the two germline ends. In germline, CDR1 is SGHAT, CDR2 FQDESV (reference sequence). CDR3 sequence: CASSGTGRETQYF. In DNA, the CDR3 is TGTGCCAGCAGCGGTACAGGTCGGGAGACCCAGTACTTC.

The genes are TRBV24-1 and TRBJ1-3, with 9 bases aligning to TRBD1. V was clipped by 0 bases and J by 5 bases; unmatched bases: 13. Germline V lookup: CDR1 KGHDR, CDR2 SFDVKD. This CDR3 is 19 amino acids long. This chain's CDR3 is CATSDLRAEQGAFRNTIYF. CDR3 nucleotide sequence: TGTGCCACCAGTGATTTGCGGGCAGAACAGGGGGCTTTTAGAAACACCATATATTTT.

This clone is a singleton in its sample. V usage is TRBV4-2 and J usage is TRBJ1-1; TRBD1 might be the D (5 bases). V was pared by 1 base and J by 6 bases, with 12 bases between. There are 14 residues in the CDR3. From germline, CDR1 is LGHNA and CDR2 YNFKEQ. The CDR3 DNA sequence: TGTGCCAGCAGCCAAGCAGGCGGGGACGCTGAAGCTTTCTTT. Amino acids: CASSQAGGDAEAFF.

The CDR3 here is CASTLGGGSETQYF. CDR3 coding DNA: TGTGCCAGCACCCTTGGGGGGGGTAGTGAGACCCAGTACTTC. The chain carries TRBV7-9 and TRBJ2-5; 7 nucleotides match TRBD2. This CDR3 has 14 residues. V was clipped by 7 bases and J by 5 bases; unmatched bases: 10. Germline V gene sequence: CDR1 SEHNR, CDR2 FQNEAQ (reference sequence).

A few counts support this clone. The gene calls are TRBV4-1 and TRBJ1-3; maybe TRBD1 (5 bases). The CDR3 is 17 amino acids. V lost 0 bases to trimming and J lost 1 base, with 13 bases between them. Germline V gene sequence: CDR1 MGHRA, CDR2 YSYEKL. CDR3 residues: CASSQDQGVGSGNTIYF. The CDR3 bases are TGCGCCAGCAGCCAAGATCAGGGCGTCGGATCTGGAAACACCATATATTTT.

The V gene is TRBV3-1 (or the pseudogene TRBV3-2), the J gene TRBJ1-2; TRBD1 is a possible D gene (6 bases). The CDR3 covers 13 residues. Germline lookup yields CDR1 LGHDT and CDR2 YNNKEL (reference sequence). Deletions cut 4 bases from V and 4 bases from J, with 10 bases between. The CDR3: CASSLGQFYGYTF. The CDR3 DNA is TGTGCCAGCAGCCTAGGACAGTTCTATGGCTACACCTTC.

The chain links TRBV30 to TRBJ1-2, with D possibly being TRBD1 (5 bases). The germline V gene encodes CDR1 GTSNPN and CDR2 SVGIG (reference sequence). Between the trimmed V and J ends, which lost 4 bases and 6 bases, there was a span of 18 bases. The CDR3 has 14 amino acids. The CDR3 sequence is CAWNQGTDLNGYTF. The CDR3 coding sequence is TGTGCCTGGAACCAGGGTACTGACCTAAATGGCTACACCTTC. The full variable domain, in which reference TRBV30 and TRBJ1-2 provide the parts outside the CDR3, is SQTIHQWPATLVQPVGSPLSLECTVEGTSNPNLYWYRQAAGRGLQLLFYSVGIGQISSEVPQNLSASRPQDRQFILSSKKLLLSDSGFYLCAWNQGTDLNGYTFGSGTRLTVV.

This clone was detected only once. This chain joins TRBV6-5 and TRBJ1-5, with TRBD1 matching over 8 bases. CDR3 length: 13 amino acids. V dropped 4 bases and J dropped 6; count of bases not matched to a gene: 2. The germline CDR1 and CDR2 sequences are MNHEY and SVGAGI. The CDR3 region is CASSSGGGQPQHF. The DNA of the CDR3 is TGTGCCAGCAGTTCAGGGGGCGGTCAGCCCCAGCATTTT.

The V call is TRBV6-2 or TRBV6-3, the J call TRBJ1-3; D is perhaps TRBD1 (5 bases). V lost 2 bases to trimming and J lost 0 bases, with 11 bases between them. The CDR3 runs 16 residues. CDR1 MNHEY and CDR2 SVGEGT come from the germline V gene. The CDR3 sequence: CASSYAGLNSGNTIYF. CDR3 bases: TGTGCCAGCAGTTACGCGGGACTCAACTCTGGAAACACCATATATTTT.